This T cell receptor (beta chain) was observed in a study of cytomegalovirus exposure and HLA in healthy donors. Regarding the study as a whole: Roughly uniform sequencing depth across donors was assumed, possibly incorrectly. Rarity held for most TCR sequences, but there were some public TCRs that occurred in many donors. There were reportedly fewer N-insertions in an Asian-associated ancestry cluster than the roughly 610-donor mean, in a later analysis.

Primers for the PCR totalled 60 Vbeta and 13 Jbeta. Clones were read by immunoSEQ multiplex PCR, and TCRdb kept only the in-frame ones, dropping some. Here the sample spans about 140,000 clones, approximately 70% being singletons. This clone was seen only once. Its antigen is unknown. The CDR3 has 15 residues. Looked up from germline, CDR1 is SEHNR and CDR2 is FQNEAQ (reference sequence). V was shortened by 1 base and J by 4 bases, with 10 bases between the two germline ends. The receptor was isolated from a woman between 35 and 50 years old in good health and CMV-seronegative. The material sequenced was PBMCs. V usage is TRBV7-9 and J usage is TRBJ1-4; D is perhaps TRBD1 (5 bases). The CDR3 bases are TGTGCCAGCAGCTTAGGATCAGGGCTTAATGAAAAACTGTTTTTT. Protein product: CASSLGSGLNEKLFF.